This entry is about one T cell receptor beta chain. Its specificity is not known. The record originates from a study of post-analysis software for immune sequencing data. Study-wide context: Both relapsing-remitting and secondary progressive multiple sclerosis featured among the disease courses, as did progressive-relapsing multiple sclerosis. Findings and caveats of the study: Patients showed TRBV5-6, TRBV5-1 and TRBV20-1 among a handful of TRBV segments more frequent than in controls. Normalized Chao1 diversity was significantly lower in multiple sclerosis patients than in controls. Pronounced co-clustering by F measure was evident among identically batched samples.

Prepared libraries of TCR beta cDNA carried unique molecular identifiers. Once about 0.9 to 11 million T cells were used, approximately 470,000 cDNA molecules resulted. TCRdb reanalysed the PCR reads using MiXCR and keeps one entry per CDR3 protein. The sample lists hundreds of thousands of distinct CDR3 sequences, about 53% occurring once. The CDR3 has 16 amino acids. The trim removed 5 bases at V and 5 bases at J, leaving 11 bases unmatched. Germline V gives CDR1 SEHNR, CDR2 FQNEAQ (reference sequence). This chain connects TRBV7-9 to TRBJ2-1; 8 nucleotides match TRBD2. Sequenced: blood. This TCR came from a girl aged 5 to 17 with multiple sclerosis. The CDR3 sequence: CASSPFPGGSDNEQFF. The CDR3, as DNA: TGTGCCAGCAGCCCCTTCCCGGGGGGGTCCGACAATGAGCAGTTCTTC.